This TCR beta chain appears in the sequencing data of a study of blood T cell repertoires in COVID-19. Authors' data handling: Amplifying reference gene primers gave estimates of nucleated cell counts. Measured with immunoSEQ multiplex PCR; TCRdb has only the in-frame clones, and not every one. That table is the source of V, J and clone size, and D and trimming were worked out from the DNA. In the table there are over 150,000 clones, 80% to 90% of which are singletons. V was clipped by 3 bases and J by 3 bases; unmatched bases: 9. The CDR3 totals 15 residues. Germline loops: CDR1 SGHRS, CDR2 YFSETQ. This clone was recorded a few times.

Sequencing was done on a sample of PBMCs or T cells enriched from blood (not recorded which). V usage is TRBV5-1 and J usage is TRBJ2-7; 7 nucleotides agree with TRBD2. The receptor comes from a woman aged 18 to 35 who had recovered from COVID-19. CDR3 coding DNA: TGCGCCAGCAGCTCCGGTCAGGCGGGGGACTACGAGCAGTACTTC. Translated, it gives CASSSGQAGDYEQYF. The variable domain in full, completed from reference TRBV5-1 and TRBJ2-7, reads KAGVTQTPRYLIKTRGQQVTLSCSPISGHRSVSWYQQTPGQGLQFLFEYFSETQRNKGNFPGRFSGRQFSNSRSEMNVSTLELGDSALYLCASSSGQAGDYEQYFGPGTRLTVT.